Shown below are 13 T cell receptor beta chains from a single sample sequenced in a study of glioma-infiltrating T cells. The iRepertoire nested amplicon-rescue multiplex PCR amplified TCR alpha and beta CDR3s from RNA. TCRdb reprocessed the multiplex PCR reads with MiXCR, giving one entry per CDR3 protein. Of about 93,000 distinct CDR3 sequences detected, about 40% appear once; the ten largest clones hold about two fifths. The material sequenced was glioma tissue, nonneoplastic brain tissue, or PBMCs (not recorded which). The receptors derive from a human donor with low-grade glioma or glioblastoma, undergoing nonglioma brain surgery, or in good health (not recorded which).

This chain links TRBV5-4 with TRBJ2-1; TRBD1 matches 8 bases. This CDR3 has 15 amino acids. Per the germline V gene, CDR1 is SGHNT and CDR2 is YYREEE (reference sequence). V lost 0 bases to trimming and J lost 5 bases; unmatched junction nucleotides: 4. The CDR3 loop reads CASSLEGQGHNEQFF. DNA for the CDR3: TGTGCCAGCAGCTTGGAAGGACAGGGCCACAATGAGCAGTTCTTC.

This clonotype appeared a few times. Given a much more abundant clone one base away, this may be a read error. J is TRBJ1-1 and V is TRBV2; the match to TRBD1 covers 8 bases. The CDR3 is 14 amino acids. CDR1 is SNHLY, CDR2 FYNNEI, per germline. The CDR3 protein is CACSGQGVFTEAFF. The CDR3 bases are TGTGCCTGCAGTGGACAGGGCGTGTTCACTGAAGCTTTCTTT.

This clonotype has a count of ten or more. The chain carries TRBV9 and TRBJ1-6; D is ambiguous. There are 15 residues in the CDR3. The V end was cut by 4 bases, the J end by 6 bases, with 14 bases between. In germline, CDR1 is SGDLS, CDR2 YYNGEE. The CDR3 loop reads CASSHRGSLNSPLHF. As DNA, the CDR3 is TGTGCCAGCAGCCACCGGGGATCCCTTAATTCACCCCTCCACTTT.

There are many counts of this clonotype. This chain links TRBV20-1 with TRBJ2-7; D gene ambiguous. Between the trimmed V and J ends, which lost 0 bases and 2 bases, there was a span of 8 bases. Germline loops: CDR1 DFQATT, CDR2 SNEGSKA (reference sequence). The CDR3 is 13 amino acids. The CDR3 sequence is CSARDGVAYEQYF. CDR3 coding DNA: TGCAGTGCTAGAGATGGGGTGGCCTACGAGCAGTACTTC.

This clonotype was counted many times. The J gene is TRBJ1-4, the V gene TRBV19; weak D call: TRBD1 (6 bases). With 5 bases removed from V and 5 bases from J, the gap between germline ends came to 12 bases. CDR1 and CDR2 from the germline V gene are LNHDA and SQIVND (reference sequence). The CDR3 sequence is 14 residues long. CDR3 protein: CASSSRDTNEKLFF. In DNA form, the CDR3 reads TGTGCCAGTAGTTCCCGGGACACCAATGAAAAACTGTTTTTT.

In its sample, this clonotype was seen many times. The CDR3 is CSAQNRDRSETQYF. For the CDR3, the DNA is TGCAGTGCTCAAAACCGAGACAGGTCTGAGACCCAGTACTTC. V and J are TRBV20-1 and TRBJ2-5; a possible D gene is TRBD1 (6 bases). This CDR3 comprises 14 residues. Germline assignment: CDR1 DFQATT and CDR2 SNEGSKA (reference sequence). Trimming shortened V by 5 bases and J by 5 bases, and 18 bases separated the two germline ends.

In the case of this clonotype: Just one base apart from a much larger clone, this may be a read error. The gene calls are TRBV7-6 and TRBJ2-3; D gene ambiguous. CDR3 length: 15 residues. CDR1 SGHVS and CDR2 FNYEAQ come from the germline V gene. Trimming took off 5 bases at V and 2 bases at J, with 14 bases between the two ends. This CDR3 reads CASSPQEQHTDTQYF. The DNA of the CDR3 is TGTGCCAGCAGCCCCCAAGAGCAGCACACAGATACGCAGTATTTT.

This clonotype was observed many times. The chain carries TRBV29-1 and TRBJ1-1; TRBD1 matches 8 bases. V trimming: 6 bases; J trimming: 1 base; junction bases outside the gene matches: 7. Looked up from germline, CDR1 is SQVTM and CDR2 is ANQGSEA. The CDR3 totals 14 residues. In DNA, the CDR3 is TGCAGCGTCAACAGGGGGGGAACGAACACTGAAGCTTTCTTT. As protein: CSVNRGGTNTEAFF.

The chain joins TRBV5-1 to TRBJ2-7, with 9 bases lining up with TRBD2. Trimming took 8 bases from V and 3 from J; bases not matched to a gene: 15. CDR1 SGHRS and CDR2 YFSETQ come from the germline V gene. This CDR3 has 16 residues. The CDR3 loop is CARSPSPGTSSYEQYF. As DNA, the CDR3 is TGCGCCAGGAGCCCTTCCCCTGGGACTAGCAGCTACGAGCAGTACTTC.

This clonotype was seen more than once but under ten times. This may be a read error: a much more frequent sequence differs by one nucleotide. The chain has TRBV4-1 and TRBJ2-1, with TRBD2 identical over 7 bases. CDR1 and CDR2 from the germline V gene are MGHRA and YSYEKL. The CDR3 has 18 amino acids. CDR3 sequence (DNA): TGCGCCAGCAGCCAAGATCTAGCGGACCGAAGTTCCTGCAATGAGCAGTTCTTC. Its protein is CASSQDLADRSSCNEQFF.

This clonotype was picked up one time. A much larger clone is a single base away; this may be a read error. The V gene is TRBV5-1, the J gene TRBJ2-5, with D perhaps TRBD2 (5 bases). This CDR3 spans 14 amino acids. Germline V gene sequence: CDR1 SGHRS, CDR2 YFSETQ. The CDR3 here is CASSNQGAWESQYF. The CDR3 nucleotides read TGCGCCAGCAGCAACCAAGGAGCTTGGGAGAGCCAGTACTTC. The variable domain in full, completed from reference TRBV5-1 and TRBJ2-5, reads KAGVTQTPRYLIKTRGQQVTLSCSPISGHRSVSWYQQTPGQGLQFLFEYFSETQRNKGNFPGRFSGRQFSNSRSEMNVSTLELGDSALYLCASSNQGAWESQYFGPGTRLLVL.

This clonotype was counted many times. The chain recombines TRBV29-1 with TRBJ2-5; 7 bases map to TRBD1. Germline V gene lookup returns CDR1 SQVTM and CDR2 ANQGSEA. The ends lost 7 bases at V and 0 bases at J; junction bases unmatched: 2. The CDR3 is 12 amino acids. The chain's CDR3 is CSGGTDQETQYF. The CDR3 coding sequence is TGCAGCGGGGGGACAGACCAAGAGACCCAGTACTTC. Looking up the rest from reference TRBV29-1 and TRBJ2-5 gives the full variable domain: SAVISQKPSRDICQRGTSLTIQCQVDSQVTMMFWYRQQPGQSLTLIATANQGSEATYESGFVIDKFPISRPNLTFSTLTVSNMSPEDSSIYLCSGGTDQETQYFGPGTRLLVL.

In this sample, this clonotype turned up many times. The V call is TRBV27, the J call TRBJ2-7; D gene uncertain. V was cut by 7 bases and J by 5 bases, with 9 bases left in between. The CDR3 consists of 11 residues. Germline CDR1 reads MNHEY; CDR2 reads SMNVEV (reference sequence). CDR3 protein: CASKGYHEQYF. Written as DNA, the CDR3 is TGTGCCAGCAAAGGGTATCACGAGCAGTACTTC.